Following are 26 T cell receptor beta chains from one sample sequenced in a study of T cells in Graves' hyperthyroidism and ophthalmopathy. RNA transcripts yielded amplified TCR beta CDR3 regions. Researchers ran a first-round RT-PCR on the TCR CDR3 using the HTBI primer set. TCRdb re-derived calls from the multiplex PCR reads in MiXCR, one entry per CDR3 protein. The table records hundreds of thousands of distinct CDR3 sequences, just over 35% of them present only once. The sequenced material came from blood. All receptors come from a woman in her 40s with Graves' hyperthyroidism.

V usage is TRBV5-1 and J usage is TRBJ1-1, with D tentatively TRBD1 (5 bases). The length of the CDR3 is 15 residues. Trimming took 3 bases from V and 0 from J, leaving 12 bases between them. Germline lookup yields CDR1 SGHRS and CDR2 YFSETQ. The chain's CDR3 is CASSSIDSMNTEAFF. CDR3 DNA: TGCGCCAGCAGCTCGATCGACAGCATGAACACTGAAGCTTTCTTT.

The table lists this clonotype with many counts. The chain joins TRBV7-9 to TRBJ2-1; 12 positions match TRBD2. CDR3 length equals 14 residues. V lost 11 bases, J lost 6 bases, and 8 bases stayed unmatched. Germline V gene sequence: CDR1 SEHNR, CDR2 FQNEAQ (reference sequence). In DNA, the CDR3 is TGTGCCGGAGCCTCTAGCGGGGGGGGCAATGAGCAGTTCTTC. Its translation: CAGASSGGGNEQFF.

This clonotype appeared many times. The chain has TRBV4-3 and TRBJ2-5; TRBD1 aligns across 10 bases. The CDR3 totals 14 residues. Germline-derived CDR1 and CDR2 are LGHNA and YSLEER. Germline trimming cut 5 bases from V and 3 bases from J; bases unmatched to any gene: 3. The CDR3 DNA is TGCGCCAGCAGCTCAGGACAGGGGGAAGAGACCCAGTACTTC. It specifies CASSSGQGEETQYF.

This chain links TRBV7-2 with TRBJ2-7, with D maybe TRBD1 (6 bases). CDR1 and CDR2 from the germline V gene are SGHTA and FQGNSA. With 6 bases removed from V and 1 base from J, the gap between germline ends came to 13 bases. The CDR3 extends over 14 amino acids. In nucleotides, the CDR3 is TGTGCCAGCAGACCAGGACAGCCGTCCTACGAGCAGTACTTC. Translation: CASRPGQPSYEQYF. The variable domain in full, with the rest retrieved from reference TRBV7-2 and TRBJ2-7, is GAGVSQSPSNKVTEKGKDVELRCDPISGHTALYWYRQSLGQGLEFLIYFQGNSAPDKSGLPSDRFSAERTGGSVSTLTIQRTQQEDSAVYLCASRPGQPSYEQYFGPGTRLTVT.

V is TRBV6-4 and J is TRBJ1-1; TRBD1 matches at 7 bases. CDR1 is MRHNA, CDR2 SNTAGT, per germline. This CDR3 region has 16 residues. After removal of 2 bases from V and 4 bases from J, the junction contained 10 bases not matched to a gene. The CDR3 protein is CASSDPRQGGVTEAFF. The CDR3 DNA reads TGTGCCAGCAGTGACCCCCGGCAGGGGGGTGTCACTGAAGCTTTCTTT.

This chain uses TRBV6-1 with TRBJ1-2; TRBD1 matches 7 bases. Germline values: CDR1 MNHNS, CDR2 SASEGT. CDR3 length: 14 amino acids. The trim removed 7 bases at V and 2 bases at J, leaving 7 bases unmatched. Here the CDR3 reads CASTWGGGNYGYTF. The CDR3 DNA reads TGTGCCAGCACCTGGGGAGGGGGCAACTATGGCTACACCTTC.

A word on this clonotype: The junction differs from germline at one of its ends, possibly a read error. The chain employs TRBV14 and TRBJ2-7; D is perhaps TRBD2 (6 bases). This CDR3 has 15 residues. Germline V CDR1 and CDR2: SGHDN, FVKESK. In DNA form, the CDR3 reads TGTGCCAGCAGCCAATTAGCGGATAGCTCCTGCGAGCAGTACTTC. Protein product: CASSQLADSSCEQYF. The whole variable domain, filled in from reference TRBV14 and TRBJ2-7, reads EAGVTQFPSHSVIEKGQTVTLRCDPISGHDNLYWYRRVMGKEIKFLLHFVKESKQDESGMPNNRFLAERTGGTYSTLKVQPAELEDSGVYFCASSQLADSSCEQYFGPGTRLTVT.

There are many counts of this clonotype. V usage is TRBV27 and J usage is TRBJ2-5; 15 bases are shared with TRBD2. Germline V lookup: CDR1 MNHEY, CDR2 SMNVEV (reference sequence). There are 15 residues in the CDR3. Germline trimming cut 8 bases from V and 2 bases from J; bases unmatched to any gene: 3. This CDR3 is CASGGLAGGQETQYF. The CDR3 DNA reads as TGTGCCAGCGGCGGACTAGCGGGAGGGCAAGAGACCCAGTACTTC.

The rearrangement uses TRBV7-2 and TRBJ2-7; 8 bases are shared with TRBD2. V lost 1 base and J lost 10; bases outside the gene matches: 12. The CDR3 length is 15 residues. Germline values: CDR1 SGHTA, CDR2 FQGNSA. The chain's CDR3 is CASSLVPGGDFDQYF. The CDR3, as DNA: TGTGCCAGCAGCTTAGTCCCCGGGGGGGATTTCGATCAGTACTTC.

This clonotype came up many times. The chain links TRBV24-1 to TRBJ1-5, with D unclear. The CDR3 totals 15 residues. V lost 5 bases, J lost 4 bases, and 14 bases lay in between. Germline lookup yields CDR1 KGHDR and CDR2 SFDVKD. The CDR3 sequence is CATSVGEGFNQPQHF. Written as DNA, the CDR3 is TGTGCCACCAGTGTAGGCGAAGGTTTTAATCAGCCCCAGCATTTT.

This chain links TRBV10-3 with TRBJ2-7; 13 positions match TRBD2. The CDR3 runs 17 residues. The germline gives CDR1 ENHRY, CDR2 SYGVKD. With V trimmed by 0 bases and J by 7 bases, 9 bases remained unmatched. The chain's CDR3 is CAISESTSGRYNIEQYF. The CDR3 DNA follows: TGTGCCATCAGTGAGTCGACTAGCGGGAGGTATAATATAGAGCAGTACTTC.

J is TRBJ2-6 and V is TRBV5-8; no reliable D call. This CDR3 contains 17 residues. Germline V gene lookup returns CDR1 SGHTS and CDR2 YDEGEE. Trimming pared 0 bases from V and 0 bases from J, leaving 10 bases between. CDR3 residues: CASSLGHSGSGANVLTF. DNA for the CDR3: TGTGCCAGCAGCTTGGGGCATTCTGGCTCTGGGGCCAACGTCCTGACTTTC. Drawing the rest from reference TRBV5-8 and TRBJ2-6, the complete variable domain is EAGVTQSPTHLIKTRGQQATLRCSPISGHTSVYWYQQALGLGLQFLLWYDEGEERNRGNFPPRFSGRQFPNYSSELNVNALELEDSALYLCASSLGHSGSGANVLTFGAGSRLTVL.

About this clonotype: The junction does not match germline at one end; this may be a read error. The CDR3 reads CACSPGNTEAFF. CDR3 nucleotide sequence: TGTGCCTGCAGCCCTGGGAACACTGAAGCTTTCTTT. The J gene is TRBJ1-1, the V gene TRBV25-1; no reliable D call. This CDR3 is 12 amino acids long. CDR1 is MGHDK and CDR2 is SYGVNS in the germline V gene.

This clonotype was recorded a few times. The CDR3 spells CASTISIGGGAFF. As DNA, the CDR3 is TGTGCCAGCACCATCTCGATCGGGGGGGGAGCTTTCTTT. The J gene is TRBJ1-1, the V gene TRBV5-6, with TRBD1 as a possible D gene (5 bases). Germline CDR1 is SGHDT and CDR2 is YYEEEE. Trimming cost V 6 bases and J 10 bases, with 19 bases left between them. This CDR3 spans 13 amino acids.

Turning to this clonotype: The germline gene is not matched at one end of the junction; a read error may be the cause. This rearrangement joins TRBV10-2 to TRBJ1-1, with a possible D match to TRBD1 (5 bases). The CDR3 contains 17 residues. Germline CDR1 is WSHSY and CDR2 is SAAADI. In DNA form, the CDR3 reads TGTGCCAGCAGTGACCCCCCTCTTGGCAGGGAAAGAACTGAAGCTTTCTTT. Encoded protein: CASSDPPLGRERTEAFF.

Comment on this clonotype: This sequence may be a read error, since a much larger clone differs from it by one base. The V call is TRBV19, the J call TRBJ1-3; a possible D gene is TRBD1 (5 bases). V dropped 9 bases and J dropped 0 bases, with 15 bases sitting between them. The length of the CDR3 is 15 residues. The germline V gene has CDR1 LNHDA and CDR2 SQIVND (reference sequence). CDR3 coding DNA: TGTGCCAGCAGCCTTGGGGCAAACTCTGGAAACACCATATATTTT. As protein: CASSLGANSGNTIYF.

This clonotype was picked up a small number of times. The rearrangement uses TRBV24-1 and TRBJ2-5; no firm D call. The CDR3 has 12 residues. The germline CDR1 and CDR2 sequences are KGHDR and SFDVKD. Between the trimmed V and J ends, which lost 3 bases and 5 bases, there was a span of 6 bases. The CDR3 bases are TGTGCCACCAGTGATGTGGGGGAGACCCAGTACTTC. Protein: CATSDVGETQYF.

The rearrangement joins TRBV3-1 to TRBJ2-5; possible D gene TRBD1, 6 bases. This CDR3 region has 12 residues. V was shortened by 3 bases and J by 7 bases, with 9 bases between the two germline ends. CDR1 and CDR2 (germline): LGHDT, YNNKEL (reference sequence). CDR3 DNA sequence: TGTGCCAGCAGCCAGGGGGCAGCGACCCAGTACTTC. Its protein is CASSQGAATQYF.

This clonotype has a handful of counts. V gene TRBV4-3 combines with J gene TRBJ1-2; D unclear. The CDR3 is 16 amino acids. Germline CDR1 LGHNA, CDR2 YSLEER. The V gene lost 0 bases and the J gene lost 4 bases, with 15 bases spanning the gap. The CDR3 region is CASSQDRSRAAYGYTF. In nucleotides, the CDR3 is TGCGCCAGCAGCCAAGATAGGAGCAGAGCCGCCTATGGCTACACCTTC.

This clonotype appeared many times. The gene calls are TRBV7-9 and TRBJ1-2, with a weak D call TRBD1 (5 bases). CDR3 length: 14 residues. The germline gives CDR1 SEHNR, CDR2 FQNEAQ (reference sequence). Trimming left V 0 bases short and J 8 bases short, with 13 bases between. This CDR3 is CASSLAERQRGYTF. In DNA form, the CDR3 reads TGTGCCAGCAGCTTAGCGGAGAGACAGCGGGGCTACACCTTC.

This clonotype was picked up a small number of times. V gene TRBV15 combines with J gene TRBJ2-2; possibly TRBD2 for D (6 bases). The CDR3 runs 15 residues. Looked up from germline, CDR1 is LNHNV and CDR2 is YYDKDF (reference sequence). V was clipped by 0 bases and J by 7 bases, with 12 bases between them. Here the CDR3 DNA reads TGTGCCACCAGCAGAGATTATTCGGGGGACGGGGAGCTGTTTTTT. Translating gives CATSRDYSGDGELFF.

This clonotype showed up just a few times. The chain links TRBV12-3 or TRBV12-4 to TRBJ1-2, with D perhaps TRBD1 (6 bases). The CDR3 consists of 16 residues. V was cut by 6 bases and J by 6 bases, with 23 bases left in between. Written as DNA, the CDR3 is TGTGCCAGCAGAGACTCAACATGGGGGCGCAGGAATGGCTACACCTTC. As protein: CASRDSTWGRRNGYTF.

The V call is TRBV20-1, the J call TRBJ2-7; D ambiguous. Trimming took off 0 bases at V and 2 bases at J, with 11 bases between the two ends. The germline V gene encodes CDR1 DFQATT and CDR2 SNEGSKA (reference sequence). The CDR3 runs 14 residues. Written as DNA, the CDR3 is TGCAGTGCTAGAGATCGAACCACCACCTACGAGCAGTACTTC. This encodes CSARDRTTTYEQYF.

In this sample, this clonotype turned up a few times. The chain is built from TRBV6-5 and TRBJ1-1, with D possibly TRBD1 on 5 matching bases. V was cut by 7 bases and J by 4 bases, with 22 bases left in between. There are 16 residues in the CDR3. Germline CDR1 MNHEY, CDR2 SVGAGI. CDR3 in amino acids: CASTKKRAGRATEAFF. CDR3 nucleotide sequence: TGTGCCAGCACCAAAAAGAGGGCAGGGCGGGCCACTGAAGCTTTCTTT.

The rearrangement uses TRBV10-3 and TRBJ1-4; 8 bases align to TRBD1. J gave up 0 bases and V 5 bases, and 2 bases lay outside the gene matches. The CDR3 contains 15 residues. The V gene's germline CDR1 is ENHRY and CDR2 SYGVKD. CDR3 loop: CAISPQGATNEKLFF. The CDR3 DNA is TGTGCCATCAGTCCACAGGGGGCAACTAATGAAAAACTGTTTTTT.

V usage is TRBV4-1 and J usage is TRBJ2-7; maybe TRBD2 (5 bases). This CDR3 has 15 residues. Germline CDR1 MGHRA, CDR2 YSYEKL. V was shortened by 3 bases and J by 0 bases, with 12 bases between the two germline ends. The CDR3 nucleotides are TGCGCCAGCAGCCAGATAGCGCTGAGCTCCTACGAGCAGTACTTC. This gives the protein CASSQIALSSYEQYF.